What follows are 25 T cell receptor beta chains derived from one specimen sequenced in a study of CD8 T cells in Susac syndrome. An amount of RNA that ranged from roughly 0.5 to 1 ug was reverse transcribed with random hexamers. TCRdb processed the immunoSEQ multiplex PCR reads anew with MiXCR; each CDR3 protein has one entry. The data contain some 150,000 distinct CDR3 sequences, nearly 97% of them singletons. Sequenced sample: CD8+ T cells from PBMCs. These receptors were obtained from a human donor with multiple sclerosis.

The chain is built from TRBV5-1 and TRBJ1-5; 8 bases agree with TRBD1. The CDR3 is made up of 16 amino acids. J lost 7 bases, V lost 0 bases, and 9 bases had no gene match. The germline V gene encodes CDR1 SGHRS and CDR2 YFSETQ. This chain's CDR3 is CASSLDGTGTGQPQHF. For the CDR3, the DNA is TGCGCCAGCAGCTTGGACGGGACAGGCACAGGACAGCCCCAGCATTTT.

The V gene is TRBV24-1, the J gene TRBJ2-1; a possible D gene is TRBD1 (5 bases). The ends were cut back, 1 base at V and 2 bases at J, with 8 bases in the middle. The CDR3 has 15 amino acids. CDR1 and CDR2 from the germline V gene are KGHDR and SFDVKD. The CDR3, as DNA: TGTGCCACCAGTGATTTCCTGACAGCCTACAATGAGCAGTTCTTC. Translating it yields CATSDFLTAYNEQFF.

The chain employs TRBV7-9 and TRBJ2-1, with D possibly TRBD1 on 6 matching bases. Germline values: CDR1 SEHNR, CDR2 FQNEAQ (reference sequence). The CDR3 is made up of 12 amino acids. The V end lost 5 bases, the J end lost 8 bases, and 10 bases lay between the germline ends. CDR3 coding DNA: TGTGCCAGCAGCCAAGGGGGAGATGAGCAGTTCTTC. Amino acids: CASSQGGDEQFF.

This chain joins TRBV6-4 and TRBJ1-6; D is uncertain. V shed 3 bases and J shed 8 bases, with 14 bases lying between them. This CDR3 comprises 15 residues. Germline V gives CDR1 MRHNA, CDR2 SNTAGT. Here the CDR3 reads CASSELNLRDSPLHF. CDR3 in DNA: TGTGCCAGCAGTGAACTCAACCTGCGGGATTCACCCCTCCACTTT.

The DNA of the CDR3 is TGCGCCAGCAGGTGGGACAGCAGCACAGATACGCAGTATTTT. It translates to CASRWDSSTDTQYF. The V call is TRBV5-1, the J call TRBJ2-3; 7 nucleotides line up with TRBD1. With 5 bases clipped from V and 0 bases from J, the junction kept 3 bases outside the gene matches. There are 14 residues in the CDR3. Germline V gives CDR1 SGHRS, CDR2 YFSETQ.

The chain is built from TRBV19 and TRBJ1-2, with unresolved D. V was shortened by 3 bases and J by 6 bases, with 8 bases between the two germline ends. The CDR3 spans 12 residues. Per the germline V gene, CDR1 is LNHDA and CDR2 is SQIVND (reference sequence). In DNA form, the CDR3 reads TGTGCCAGTAGTATTGGAAGGGATGGCTACACCTTC. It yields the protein CASSIGRDGYTF.

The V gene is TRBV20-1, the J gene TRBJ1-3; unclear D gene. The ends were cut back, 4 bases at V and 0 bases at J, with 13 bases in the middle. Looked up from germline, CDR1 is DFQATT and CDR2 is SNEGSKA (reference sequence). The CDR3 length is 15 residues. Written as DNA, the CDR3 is TGCAGTGCTAAGCCAGCGACCCTCTCTGGAAACACCATATATTTT. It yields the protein CSAKPATLSGNTIYF.

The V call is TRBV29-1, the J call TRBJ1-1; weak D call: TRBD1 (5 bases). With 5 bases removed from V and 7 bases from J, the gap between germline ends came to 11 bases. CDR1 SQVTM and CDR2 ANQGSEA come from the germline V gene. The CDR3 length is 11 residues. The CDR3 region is CSVYRLGEAFF. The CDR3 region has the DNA TGCAGCGTTTACAGGTTAGGTGAAGCTTTCTTT.

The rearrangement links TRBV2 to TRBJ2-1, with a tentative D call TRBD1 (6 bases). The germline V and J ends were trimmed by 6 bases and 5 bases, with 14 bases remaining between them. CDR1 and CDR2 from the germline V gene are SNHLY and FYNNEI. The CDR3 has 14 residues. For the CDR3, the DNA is TGTGCCAGCAGACATTCTCAGGGGAACAATGAGCAGTTCTTC. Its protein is CASRHSQGNNEQFF.

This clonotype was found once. The CDR3 nucleotides are TGTGCCAGCAGCTTAGCGCTTTCCGGGGATTACGAGCAGTACTTC. It translates to CASSLALSGDYEQYF. The V call is TRBV7-9, the J call TRBJ2-7; perhaps TRBD2 as D (5 bases). V was clipped by 0 bases and J by 4 bases, with 13 bases between them. This CDR3 is built from 15 residues. Per the germline V gene, CDR1 is SEHNR and CDR2 is FQNEAQ (reference sequence).

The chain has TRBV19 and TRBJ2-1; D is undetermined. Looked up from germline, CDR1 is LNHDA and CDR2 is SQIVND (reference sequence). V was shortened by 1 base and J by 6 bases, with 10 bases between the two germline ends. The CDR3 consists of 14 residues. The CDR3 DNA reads TGTGCCAGTAGTATAGGCTACCCTACCAATGAGCAGTTCTTC. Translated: CASSIGYPTNEQFF.

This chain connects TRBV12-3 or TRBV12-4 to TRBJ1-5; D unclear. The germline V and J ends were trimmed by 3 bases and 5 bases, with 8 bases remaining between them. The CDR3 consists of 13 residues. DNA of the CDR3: TGTGCCAGCAGTTTCTACAAGGATCAGCCCCAGCATTTT. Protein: CASSFYKDQPQHF.

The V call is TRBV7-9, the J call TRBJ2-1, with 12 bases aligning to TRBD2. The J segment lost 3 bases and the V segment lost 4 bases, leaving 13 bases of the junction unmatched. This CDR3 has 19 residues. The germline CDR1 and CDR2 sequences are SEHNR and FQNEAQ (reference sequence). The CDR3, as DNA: TGTGCCAGCAGCTCACCTAGCGGGGGGGCCTGGGTCGACTACAATGAGCAGTTCTTC. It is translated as CASSSPSGGAWVDYNEQFF.

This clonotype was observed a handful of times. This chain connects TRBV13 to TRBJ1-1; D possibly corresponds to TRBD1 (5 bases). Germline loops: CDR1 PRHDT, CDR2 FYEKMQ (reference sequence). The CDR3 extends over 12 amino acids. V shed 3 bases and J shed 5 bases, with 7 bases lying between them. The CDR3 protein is CASSLGRTEAFF. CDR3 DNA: TGTGCCAGCAGCTTGGGACGGACTGAAGCTTTCTTT.

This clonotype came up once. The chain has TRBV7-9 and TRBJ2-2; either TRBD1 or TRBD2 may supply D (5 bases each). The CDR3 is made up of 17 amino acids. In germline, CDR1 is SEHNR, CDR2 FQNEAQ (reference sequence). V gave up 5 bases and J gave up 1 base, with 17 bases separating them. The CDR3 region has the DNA TGTGCCAGCAGCGATGAACCGGGACGGTGGAACACCGGGGAGCTGTTTTTT. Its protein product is CASSDEPGRWNTGELFF.

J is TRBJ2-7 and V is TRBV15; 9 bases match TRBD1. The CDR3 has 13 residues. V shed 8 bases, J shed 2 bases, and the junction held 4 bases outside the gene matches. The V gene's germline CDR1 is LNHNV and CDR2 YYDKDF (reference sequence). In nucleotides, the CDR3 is TGTGCCACCGCGGGACAGGGCCCCTACGAGCAGTACTTC. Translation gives CATAGQGPYEQYF.

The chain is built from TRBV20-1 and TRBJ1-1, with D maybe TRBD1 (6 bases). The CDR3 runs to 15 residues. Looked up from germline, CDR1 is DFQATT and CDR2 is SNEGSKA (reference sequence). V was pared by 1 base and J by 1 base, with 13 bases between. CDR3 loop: CSARAGTTWNTEAFF. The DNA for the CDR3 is TGCAGTGCTAGAGCTGGGACAACCTGGAACACTGAAGCTTTCTTT.

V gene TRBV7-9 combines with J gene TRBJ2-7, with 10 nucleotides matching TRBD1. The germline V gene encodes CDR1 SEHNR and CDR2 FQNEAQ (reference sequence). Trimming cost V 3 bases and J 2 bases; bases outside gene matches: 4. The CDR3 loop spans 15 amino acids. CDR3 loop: CASSLGQGLTYEQYF. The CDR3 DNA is TGTGCCAGCAGCTTGGGACAGGGGCTTACCTACGAGCAGTACTTC.

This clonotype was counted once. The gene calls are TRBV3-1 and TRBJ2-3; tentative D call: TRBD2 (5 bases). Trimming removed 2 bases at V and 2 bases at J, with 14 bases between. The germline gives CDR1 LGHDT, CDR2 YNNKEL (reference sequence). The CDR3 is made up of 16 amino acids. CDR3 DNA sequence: TGTGCCAGCAGCCAAATCCTCGGGGAGCCCACAGATACGCAGTATTTT. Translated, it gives CASSQILGEPTDTQYF.

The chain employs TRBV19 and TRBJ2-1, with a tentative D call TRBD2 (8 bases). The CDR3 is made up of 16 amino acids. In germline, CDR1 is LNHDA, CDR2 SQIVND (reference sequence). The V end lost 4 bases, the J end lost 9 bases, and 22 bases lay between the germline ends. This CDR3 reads CASSTLAGQLLGEQFF. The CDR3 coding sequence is TGTGCCAGTAGTACGTTAGCGGGACAGTTGCTTGGTGAGCAGTTCTTC.

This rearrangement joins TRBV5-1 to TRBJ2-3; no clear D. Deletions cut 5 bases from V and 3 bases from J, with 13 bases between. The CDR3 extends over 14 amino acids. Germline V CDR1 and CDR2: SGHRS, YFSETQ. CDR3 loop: CASRGNPRTDTQYF. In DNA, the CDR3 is TGCGCCAGCAGAGGAAATCCGAGGACAGATACGCAGTATTTT.

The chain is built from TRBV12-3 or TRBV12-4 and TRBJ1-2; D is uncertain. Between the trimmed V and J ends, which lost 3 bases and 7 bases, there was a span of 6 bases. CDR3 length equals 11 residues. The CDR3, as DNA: TGTGCCAGCAGTTTGGCCGCTGGCTACACCTTC. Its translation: CASSLAAGYTF.

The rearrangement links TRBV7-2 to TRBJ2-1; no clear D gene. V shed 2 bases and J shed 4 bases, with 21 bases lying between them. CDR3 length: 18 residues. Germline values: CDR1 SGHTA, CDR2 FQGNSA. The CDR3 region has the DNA TGTGCCAGCAGCTTAACGGTGCAGGCGATTCTACAATACAATGAGCAGTTCTTC. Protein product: CASSLTVQAILQYNEQFF.

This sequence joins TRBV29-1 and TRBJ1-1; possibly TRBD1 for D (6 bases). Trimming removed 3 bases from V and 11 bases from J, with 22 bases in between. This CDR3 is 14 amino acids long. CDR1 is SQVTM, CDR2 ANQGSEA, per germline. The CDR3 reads CSVEGAKDLPAAFF. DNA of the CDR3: TGCAGCGTTGAGGGGGCAAAGGATCTCCCGGCGGCTTTCTTT.

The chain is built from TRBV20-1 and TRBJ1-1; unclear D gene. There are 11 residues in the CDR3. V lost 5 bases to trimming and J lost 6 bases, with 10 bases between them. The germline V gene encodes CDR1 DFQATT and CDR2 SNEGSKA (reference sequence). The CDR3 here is CSAFRLAEAFF. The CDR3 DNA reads TGCAGTGCTTTCCGCCTGGCTGAAGCTTTCTTT.